This T cell receptor (beta chain) was sequenced during a study of beta chain features in type 1 diabetes. The CDR3 length is 15 residues. After removal of 3 bases from V and 0 bases from J, the junction contained 4 bases not matched to a gene. Germline CDR1 MDHEN, CDR2 SYDVKM. The whole isolated RNA underwent reverse transcription, so sequencing captured expressed TCRB transcripts. Sequencing used immunoSEQ multiplex PCR; TCRdb keeps in-frame clones, though not all of them. The sample shows 150,000 or so clones, about 10% of them seen only once. The gene calls are TRBV28 and TRBJ2-7; 8 bases are shared with TRBD2. Specimen: central memory CD4+ T cells from blood. The sequence was obtained from a man aged 18 to 35 in good health. In DNA form, the CDR3 reads TGTGCCAGCAGTTTCCCGGGGGGGTCCTCCTACGAGCAGTACTTC. Translating gives CASSFPGGSSYEQYF. The full variable domain, its missing parts supplied by reference TRBV28 and TRBJ2-7, is DVKVTQSSRYLVKRTGEKVFLECVQDMDHENMFWYRQDPGLGLRLIYFSYDVKMKEKGDIPEGYSVSREKKERFSLILESASTNQTSMYLCASSFPGGSSYEQYFGPGTRLTVT.